This TCR beta chain was identified during a study of identical twins. TCRdb analysed the 5' RACE reads with MiXCR anew, one entry per CDR3 protein. The table has 15,000 to 20,000 distinct CDR3 sequences, just under 70% seen once; the top ten hold around 6.4%. Germline CDR1 SGHTA, CDR2 FQGNSA. The CDR3 totals 15 residues. Trimming stripped 3 bases from V and 1 base from J, with 11 bases between. This TCR was recovered from a woman between 18 and 29 years old in good health. This table probably holds off-target reads from a library built for another chain. Sequenced input: memory (CD45RO+) T cells sorted from blood. The chain joins TRBV7-2 to TRBJ2-3; no clear D gene. The chain's CDR3 is CASSFLGSRTDTQYF. For the CDR3, the DNA is TGTGCCAGCAGCTTCTTAGGTTCCCGCACAGATACGCAGTATTTT. Supplemented by reference TRBV7-2 and TRBJ2-3, the full variable domain reads GAGVSQSPSNKVTEKGKDVELRCDPISGHTALYWYRQSLGQGLEFLIYFQGNSAPDKSGLPSDRFSAERTGGSVSTLTIQRTQQEDSAVYLCASSFLGSRTDTQYFGPGTRLTVL.